This T cell receptor (beta chain) derives from a study of T cell changes during pregnancy in multiple sclerosis. The trim removed 1 base at V and 3 bases at J, leaving 5 bases unmatched. The V gene's germline CDR1 is MNHNS and CDR2 SASEGT. This CDR3 region has 16 residues. The assay was immunoSEQ multiplex PCR, and TCRdb's table has in-frame clones only and misses some. Of tens of thousands of clones in the sample, 90% to 95% were seen once. The TCR comes from a female donor in good health, enrolled as a control in a pregnancy study. The specimen was peripheral blood, collected in the third trimester of pregnancy. The J gene is TRBJ1-5, the V gene TRBV6-1; the match to TRBD1 covers 8 bases. The CDR3 region has the DNA TGTGCCAGCAGTGAAGGGGCAGGGGGCATCAATCAGCCCCAGCATTTT. It codes for CASSEGAGGINQPQHF.